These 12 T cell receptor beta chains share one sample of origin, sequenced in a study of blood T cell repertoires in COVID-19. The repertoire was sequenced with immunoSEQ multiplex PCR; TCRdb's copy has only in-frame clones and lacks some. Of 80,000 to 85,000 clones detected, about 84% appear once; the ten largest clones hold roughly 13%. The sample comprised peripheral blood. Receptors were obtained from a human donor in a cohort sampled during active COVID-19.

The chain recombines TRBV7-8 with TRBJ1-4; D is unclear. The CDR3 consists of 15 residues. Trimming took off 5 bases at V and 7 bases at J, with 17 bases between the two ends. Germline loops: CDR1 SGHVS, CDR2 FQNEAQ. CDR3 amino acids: CASSPDSRAGEKLFF. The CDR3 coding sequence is TGTGCCAGCAGCCCCGACTCCCGAGCGGGTGAAAAACTGTTTTTT.

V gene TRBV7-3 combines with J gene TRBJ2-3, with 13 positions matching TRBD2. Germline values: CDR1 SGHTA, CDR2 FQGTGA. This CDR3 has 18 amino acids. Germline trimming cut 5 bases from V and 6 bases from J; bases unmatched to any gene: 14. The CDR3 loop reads CASSPRPRTSGGGDTQYF. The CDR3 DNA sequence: TGTGCCAGCAGCCCCCGACCGCGGACTAGCGGGGGTGGGGATACGCAGTATTTT.

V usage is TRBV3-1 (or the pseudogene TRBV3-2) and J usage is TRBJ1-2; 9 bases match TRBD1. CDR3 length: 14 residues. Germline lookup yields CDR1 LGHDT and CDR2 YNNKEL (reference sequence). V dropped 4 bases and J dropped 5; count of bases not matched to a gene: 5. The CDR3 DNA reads TGTGCCAGCAGCCCGCCGGGACAGGGATATGGCTACACCTTC. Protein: CASSPPGQGYGYTF.

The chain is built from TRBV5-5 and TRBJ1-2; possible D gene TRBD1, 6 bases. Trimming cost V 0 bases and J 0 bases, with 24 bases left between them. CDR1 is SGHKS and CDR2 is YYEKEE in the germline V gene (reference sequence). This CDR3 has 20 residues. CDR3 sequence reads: CASSLDFWDKHSTTNYGYTF. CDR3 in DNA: TGTGCCAGCAGCTTGGACTTTTGGGACAAGCACTCGACGACTAACTATGGCTACACCTTC.

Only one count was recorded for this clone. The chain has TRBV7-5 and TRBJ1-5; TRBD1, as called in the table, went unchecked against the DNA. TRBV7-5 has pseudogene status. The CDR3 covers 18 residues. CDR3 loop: CVRRKKGKRLTRDQPQHF. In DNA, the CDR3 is TGTGTCAGACGAAAAAAGGGGAAACGCCTAACACGCGATCAGCCCCAGCATTTT.

CDR3 protein: CASSSRTASGGPSTSTDTQYF. The CDR3 DNA sequence: TGCGCCAGCAGTTCCCGTACGGCTAGCGGGGGCCCTTCGACTAGCACAGATACGCAGTATTTT. The chain couples TRBV4-1 to TRBJ2-3, with 10 bases that match TRBD2. V shed 6 bases and J 0 bases; nucleotides not matched to a gene: 21. The CDR3 totals 21 residues. Germline V CDR1 and CDR2: MGHRA, YSYEKL.

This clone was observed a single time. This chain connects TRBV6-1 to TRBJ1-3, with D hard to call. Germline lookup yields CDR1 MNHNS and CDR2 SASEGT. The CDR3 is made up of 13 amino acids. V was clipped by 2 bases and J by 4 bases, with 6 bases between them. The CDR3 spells CASSERGGNTIYF. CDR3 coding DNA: TGTGCCAGCAGTGAACGAGGGGGAAACACCATATATTTT.

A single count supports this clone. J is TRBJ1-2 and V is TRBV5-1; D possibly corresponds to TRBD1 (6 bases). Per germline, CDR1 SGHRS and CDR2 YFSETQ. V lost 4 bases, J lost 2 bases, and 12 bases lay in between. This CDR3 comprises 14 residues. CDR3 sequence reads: CASSILGQNYGYTF. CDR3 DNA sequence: TGCGCCAGCAGCATCCTTGGACAGAACTATGGCTACACCTTC.

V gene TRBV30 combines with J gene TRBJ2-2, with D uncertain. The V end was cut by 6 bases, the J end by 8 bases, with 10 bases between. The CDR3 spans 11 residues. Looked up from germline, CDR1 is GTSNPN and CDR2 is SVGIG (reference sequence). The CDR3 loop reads CACTVDGELFF. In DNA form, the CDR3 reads TGTGCCTGCACGGTTGATGGGGAGCTGTTTTTT.

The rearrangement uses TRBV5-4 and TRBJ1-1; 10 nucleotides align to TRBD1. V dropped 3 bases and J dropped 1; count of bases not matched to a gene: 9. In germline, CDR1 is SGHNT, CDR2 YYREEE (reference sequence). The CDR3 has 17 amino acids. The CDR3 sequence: CASSSRTGGLKNTEAFF. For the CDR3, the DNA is TGTGCCAGCAGCTCCCGGACAGGGGGATTGAAGAACACTGAAGCTTTCTTT.

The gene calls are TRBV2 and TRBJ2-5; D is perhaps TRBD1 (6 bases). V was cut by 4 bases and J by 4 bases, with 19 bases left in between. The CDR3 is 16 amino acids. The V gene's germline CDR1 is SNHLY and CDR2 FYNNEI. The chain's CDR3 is CASSVTTSVGGETQYF. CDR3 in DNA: TGTGCCAGCAGTGTAACAACTAGTGTAGGGGGAGAGACCCAGTACTTC. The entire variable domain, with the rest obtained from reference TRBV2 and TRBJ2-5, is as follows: EPEVTQTPSHQVTQMGQEVILRCVPISNHLYFYWYRQILGQKVEFLVSFYNNEISEKSEIFDDQFSVERPDGSNFTLKIRSTKLEDSAMYFCASSVTTSVGGETQYFGPGTRLLVL.

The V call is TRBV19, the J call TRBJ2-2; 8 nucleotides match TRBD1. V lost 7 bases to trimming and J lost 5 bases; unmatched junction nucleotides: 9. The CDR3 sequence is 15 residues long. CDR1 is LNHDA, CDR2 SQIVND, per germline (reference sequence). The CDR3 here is CASTRGTGQTGELFF. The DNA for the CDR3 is TGTGCCAGTACTCGTGGGACAGGACAAACCGGGGAGCTGTTTTTT.